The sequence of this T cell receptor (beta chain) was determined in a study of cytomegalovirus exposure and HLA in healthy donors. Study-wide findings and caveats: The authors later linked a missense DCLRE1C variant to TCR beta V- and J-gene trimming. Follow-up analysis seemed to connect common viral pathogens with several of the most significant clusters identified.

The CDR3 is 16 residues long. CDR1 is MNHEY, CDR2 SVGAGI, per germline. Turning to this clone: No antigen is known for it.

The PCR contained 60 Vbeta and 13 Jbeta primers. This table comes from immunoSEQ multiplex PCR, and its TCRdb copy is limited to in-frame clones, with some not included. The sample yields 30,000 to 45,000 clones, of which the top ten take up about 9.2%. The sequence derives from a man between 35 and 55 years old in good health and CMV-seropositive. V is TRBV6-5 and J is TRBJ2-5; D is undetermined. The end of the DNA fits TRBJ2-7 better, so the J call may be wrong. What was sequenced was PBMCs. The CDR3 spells CASSYSINRKPYEQYF. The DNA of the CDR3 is TGTGCCAGCAGTTACTCGATTAACCGAAAGCCCTACGAGCAGTACTTC.